A selection of T cell receptor beta chains follows, all from one sample in a study of T cell responses to AZD1222 COVID-19 vaccine. Clones were sequenced by immunoSEQ multiplex PCR, and TCRdb holds only the in-frame ones, with some missing. The sample contains about 69,000 clones, around four fifths of which appear only once. This sample comprised peripheral blood, obtained 28 days after the second AZD1222 dose. The source of these receptors is an adult who received the AZD1222 COVID-19 vaccine. CDR3s include the opening cysteine and the closing phenylalanine or tryptophan. D genes are given only for firm matches. Only some rows state a clone size, as once, few, many or a class for expanded clones.

j_call	clone_size	v_call	d_call	cdr3_nt	cdr3_aa
TRBJ1-4	.	TRBV19	.	TGTGCCAGTAGTCCCGGGTCTGGAAATGAAAAACTGTTTTTT	CASSPGSGNEKLFF
TRBJ2-1	.	TRBV5-1	.	TGCGCCAGCAGCTTGCAACAGGCGTACAATGAGCAGTTCTTC	CASSLQQAYNEQFF
TRBJ2-5	.	TRBV5-1	TRBD2	TGCGCCAGCAGCGCCTTGACTAGCGGGGGAGAGACCCAGTACTTC	CASSALTSGGETQYF
TRBJ1-2	.	TRBV2	.	TGTGCCAGCAGTGGTATTAGGTTCTATGGCTACACCTTC	CASSGIRFYGYTF
TRBJ2-2	.	TRBV19	TRBD2	TGTGCCAGTAAGGGGCTAGCGGCTAACACCGGGGAGCTGTTTTTT	CASKGLAANTGELFF
TRBJ2-1	.	TRBV5-6	.	TGTGCCAGCAGCTTGGCAAATGAGCAGTTCTTC	CASSLANEQFF
TRBJ1-2	.	TRBV4-1	.	TGCGCCAGCAGCCAAGAGGGGGGCCGTCTGGAGGGCTACACCTTC	CASSQEGGRLEGYTF
TRBJ2-2	.	TRBV11-3	.	TGTGCCAGCAGCTACGGGCCCACCGGGGAGCTGTTTTTT	CASSYGPTGELFF
TRBJ2-2	.	TRBV7-9	.	TGTGCCAGCAGCTTAGCGGTCACCGGGGAGCTGTTTTTT	CASSLAVTGELFF
TRBJ2-5	.	TRBV18	TRBD1	TGTGCCAGCTCACCGCCGGGACAGGGAGAGACCCAGTACTTC	CASSPPGQGETQYF
TRBJ1-2	.	TRBV4-1	TRBD1	TGCGCCAGCAGCCAAGGACAGGGGGTTGGGGATGGCTACACCTTC	CASSQGQGVGDGYTF
TRBJ1-2	.	TRBV5-1	TRBD1	TGCGCCAGCAGCTCACAGGGGAGGGATGACTATGGCTACACCTTC	CASSSQGRDDYGYTF
TRBJ1-4	.	TRBV19	.	TGTGCCAGTAGTGTTACTCCCGGCGGGGCAACTAATGAAAAACTGTTTTTT	CASSVTPGGATNEKLFF
TRBJ1-6	.	TRBV9	.	TGTGCCAGCAGCGGGGGGGAAAATTCACCCCTCCACTTT	CASSGGENSPLHF
TRBJ2-1	.	TRBV5-4	.	TGTGCCAGCAGCTTTTCTGTTCCCGGGACGTCTCCCGGGCAGTTCTTC	CASSFSVPGTSPGQFF
TRBJ2-1	once	TRBV6-4	TRBD2	TGTGCCACCGCTAGCGGGAGTTACGGTGAGCAGTTCTTC	CATASGSYGEQFF
TRBJ2-5	.	TRBV29-1	.	TGCAGCGTTGGACGACCCGCGGGACAGCCGAAAGAGACCCAGTACTTC	CSVGRPAGQPKETQYF
TRBJ2-3	.	TRBV6-5	TRBD2	TGTGCCAGCAGTTACGCGGGAGGGAACACAGATACGCAGTATTTT	CASSYAGGNTDTQYF
TRBJ1-6	few	TRBV5-1	.	TGCGCCAGCAGCTTGAGCCCCGATAATTCACCCCTCCACTTT	CASSLSPDNSPLHF
TRBJ2-1	.	TRBV9	TRBD1	TGTGCCAGCAGCACCCGGGACAGGGGGCAGGGATGGCAGTTCTTC	CASSTRDRGQGWQFF
TRBJ1-6	.	TRBV5-6	.	TGTGCCAGCAGCTTGCCAGGCTCCTATAATTCACCCCTCCACTTT	CASSLPGSYNSPLHF
TRBJ1-1	.	TRBV12-3/TRBV12-4	TRBD1	TGTGCCAGCATCCAGGGGGTCGGTCTCTCCGCTTTCTTT	CASIQGVGLSAFF
TRBJ2-3	.	TRBV19	TRBD2	TGTGCCAGTAGTATCTTCGGCGGGGGAAGCACAGATACGCAGTATTTT	CASSIFGGGSTDTQYF
TRBJ2-7	once	TRBV11-3	TRBD1	TGTGCCAGCAGCTTTTCCGGGACAGCCTACGAGCAGTACTTC	CASSFSGTAYEQYF
TRBJ1-4	.	TRBV5-5	.	TGTGCCAGCAGCTTGACGGGACGGCGGGAGGAAAAACTGTTTTTT	CASSLTGRREEKLFF
TRBJ1-4	.	TRBV6-5	TRBD1	TGTGCCAGCGCGACGGGACAGCAAGAAAAACTGTTTTTT	CASATGQQEKLFF
TRBJ1-5	.	TRBV23-1	.	TGCGCCAGCAGTCCCCCGCGAGGGGGTCAGAGCAATCAGCCCCAGCATTTT	CASSPPRGGQSNQPQHF
TRBJ2-1	once	TRBV18	.	TGTGCCAGCTCACCCCGGACAGTCAATGAGCAGTTCTTC	CASSPRTVNEQFF
TRBJ1-3	.	TRBV19	TRBD1	TGTGCCAGTAGTCCCGGGGACAGACGTTACTCTGGAAACACCATATATTTT	CASSPGDRRYSGNTIYF
TRBJ1-2	.	TRBV25-1	TRBD1	TGTGCCAGCAGTCCTAAGGGGACAGGGGTGGCCTATGGCTACACCTTC	CASSPKGTGVAYGYTF
TRBJ2-3	once	TRBV6-5	TRBD1	TGTGCCAGCAGTACGACAGGGGGTACGCAGTATTTT	CASSTTGGTQYF
TRBJ2-7	.	TRBV9	.	TGTGCCAGCAGCGCCCGGGGAAGTCGCGAGCAGTACTTC	CASSARGSREQYF
TRBJ2-7	.	TRBV16	TRBD2	TGTGCCAGCGCGGGGCGGGGGGTCCATCCCTACGAGCAGTACTTC	CASAGRGVHPYEQYF
TRBJ2-1	.	TRBV9	TRBD1	TGTGCCAGCAGCGTAGGGGAAGGGGGCGCGTACAATGAGCAGTTCTTC	CASSVGEGGAYNEQFF
TRBJ2-7	.	TRBV6-5	.	TGTGCCAGCAACCCACTTGAGGGGCTCGGCGAGCAGTACTTC	CASNPLEGLGEQYF
TRBJ2-3	.	TRBV10-3	TRBD1	TGTGCCAACGCTAAACAGGGGGCAGATACGCAGTATTTT	CANAKQGADTQYF
TRBJ2-2	few	TRBV7-9	TRBD1	TGTGCCAGCAGCTCGGACAGGAGATCAACCGGGGAGCTGTTTTTT	CASSSDRRSTGELFF
TRBJ2-3	once	TRBV4-1	TRBD2	TGCGCCAGCCAGTACCGGGAGGGCCGGGAAGATACGCAGTATTTT	CASQYREGREDTQYF
TRBJ2-3	.	TRBV5-6	TRBD2	TGTGCCAGCAGCGTCTTGGTCGGAGCGGGAGGAAGGGATACGCAGTATTTT	CASSVLVGAGGRDTQYF
TRBJ2-1	.	TRBV24-1	TRBD1	TGTGCCACCAGCAGCTCCCAAACTAGGACAGGGGGCATCGATGAGCAGTTCTTC	CATSSSQTRTGGIDEQFF
TRBJ2-7	few	TRBV7-9	TRBD2	TGTGCCAGCAGCTTAGCAGGCAGTCAGCGGGGTACAACCTACGAGCAGTACTTC	CASSLAGSQRGTTYEQYF
TRBJ1-2	.	TRBV4-2	.	TGTGCCAGCAGCCCGGGGTGGGGCACTAACTATGGCTACACCTTC	CASSPGWGTNYGYTF
TRBJ2-1	.	TRBV6-5	.	TGTGCCAGCAGTTACGCTGGACTTCAGTTCTTC	CASSYAGLQFF
TRBJ2-7	.	TRBV6-6	TRBD1	TGTGCCAGCAGTCCTGGGGACAGGGGGCGTTACGAGCAGTACTTC	CASSPGDRGRYEQYF
TRBJ2-2	few	TRBV19	.	TGTGCCAGTAGTACTTGGACAGATCCCGGGGAGCTGTTTTTT	CASSTWTDPGELFF
TRBJ2-1	.	TRBV5-4	.	TGTGCCAGCAGCTTTACGAGGAATGAGCAGTTCTTC	CASSFTRNEQFF
TRBJ2-7	.	TRBV5-1	TRBD1	TGCGCCAGCAGCTTAGGACAGGCGACCTACGAGCAGTACTTC	CASSLGQATYEQYF
TRBJ1-3	.	TRBV30	.	TGTGCCTCGTCAGGGTCAGGAAACACCATATATTTT	CASSGSGNTIYF
TRBJ2-3	.	TRBV9	TRBD2	TGTGCCAGCTCTGCCGGGACTAGCGTACGCACAGATACGCAGTATTTT	CASSAGTSVRTDTQYF
TRBJ1-3	.	TRBV7-9	.	TGTGCCAGCAGCTTAGTTGCAGGGGCTGGAAACACCATATATTTT	CASSLVAGAGNTIYF
TRBJ2-7	.	TRBV10-3	TRBD2	TGTGCCATCAGTGGCCCTAGCGGGACCTACGAGCAGTACTTC	CAISGPSGTYEQYF
TRBJ1-5	.	TRBV2	.	TGTGCCAGCAGTGGCGGGGATAGCAATCAGCCCCAGCATTTT	CASSGGDSNQPQHF
TRBJ2-2	.	TRBV28	.	TGTGCCAGCAGTTACGCTTCTCTACAGTACACCGGGGAGCTGTTTTTT	CASSYASLQYTGELFF
TRBJ1-1	.	TRBV7-9	.	TGTGCCAGCAGCGGAACACGGATAATGAACACTGAAGCTTTCTTT	CASSGTRIMNTEAFF